These T cell receptor beta chains were read from a single sample in a study of blood T cell repertoires in COVID-19. Assay: immunoSEQ multiplex PCR; the TCRdb copy retains only in-frame clones and omits some. The data show 200,000 to 250,000 clones, approximately 78% seen once. Sequenced input: peripheral blood. The receptor set was obtained from a woman of 80 years or more with COVID-19, enrolled during active disease. CDR3s include the opening cysteine and the closing phenylalanine or tryptophan. The D gene is left open where the match is weak. Clone size is not always given. Where it is, it says once, few, many or a class for expanded clones.

TRBJ2-3	TRBD1	15	few	TRBV19	TGTGCCAGTAGTTTCCAGGGGGCTGGTCGAGATACGCAGTATTTT	CASSFQGAGRDTQYF
TRBJ2-5	-	15	few	TRBV18	TGTGCCAGCTCACTAAGTGGGGCCCCCCAAGAGACCCAGTACTTC	CASSLSGAPQETQYF
TRBJ2-6	TRBD1	17	-	TRBV3-1/TRBV3-2	TGTGCCAGCAGCCATGGACAGGGGTTATCTGGGGCCAACGTCCTGACTTTC	CASSHGQGLSGANVLTF
TRBJ1-1	TRBD1	15	-	TRBV7-2	TGTGCCAGCAGCTTAAGTGGCGTGGACAGGGATGAAGCTTTCTTT	CASSLSGVDRDEAFF
TRBJ1-2	-	14	-	TRBV4-1	TGCGCCAGCAGCCAAGAGAGCGGTTTCTATGGCTACACCTTC	CASSQESGFYGYTF
TRBJ2-1	TRBD2	14	-	TRBV6-5	TGTGCCAGCGGGACTCGGGGGGGTGGCAATGAGCAGTTCTTC	CASGTRGGGNEQFF
TRBJ2-1	-	15	once	TRBV5-1	TGCGCCAGCAGCTTGGTTTCTAGCTCCTACAATGAGCAGTTCTTC	CASSLVSSSYNEQFF
TRBJ1-3	-	16	-	TRBV3-1/TRBV3-2	TGTGCCAGCAGTCGGCAGGGGCAGTTCTCTGGAAACACCATATATTTT	CASSRQGQFSGNTIYF
TRBJ1-2	TRBD1	14	-	TRBV9	TGTGCCAGCAGCAGGGGGCCTCCTAACTATGGCTACACCTTC	CASSRGPPNYGYTF
TRBJ1-4	-	13	-	TRBV5-1	TGCGCCAGCAGCTTAGACAGCCTTAACCCTCTGTTTTTT	CASSLDSLNPLFF
TRBJ1-1	-	11	-	TRBV10-2	TGCGCCAGCAGAACTCCAACTGAAGCTTTCTTT	CASRTPTEAFF
TRBJ2-5	-	15	-	TRBV27	TGTGCCAGCAGTTATCGCAACAGGGTGCAAGAGACCCAGTACTTC	CASSYRNRVQETQYF